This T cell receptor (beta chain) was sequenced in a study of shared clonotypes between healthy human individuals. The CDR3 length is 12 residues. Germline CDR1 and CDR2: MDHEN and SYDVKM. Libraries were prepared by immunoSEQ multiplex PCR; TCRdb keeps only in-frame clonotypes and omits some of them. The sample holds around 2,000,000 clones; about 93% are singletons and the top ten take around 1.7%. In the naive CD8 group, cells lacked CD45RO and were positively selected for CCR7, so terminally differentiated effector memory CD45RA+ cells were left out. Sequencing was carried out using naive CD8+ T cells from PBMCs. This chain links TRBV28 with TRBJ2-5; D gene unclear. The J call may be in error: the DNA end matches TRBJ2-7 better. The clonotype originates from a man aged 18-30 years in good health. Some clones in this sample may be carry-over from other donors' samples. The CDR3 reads CASSPYEGEQYF. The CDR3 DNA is TGTGCCAGCAGTCCATACGAAGGCGAGCAGTACTTC.